This T cell receptor beta chain was captured by sequencing in a study of blood T cells in healthy people across ages. The study's findings and limits: Fewer expanded clones and more diversity marked long-lived versus aged donors. With age, beta diversity per million T cells declined roughly linearly, significantly by approximately 40.

Together with a sample-barcoded 5' primer, a J-beta primer mix was included in a second PCR lasting about 7 to 11 cycles. Each of the cDNA molecules was tagged by a template-switch adaptor with 12 random nucleotides. TCRdb re-analysed the 5' RACE reads in MiXCR, keeping a single row per CDR3 protein. Of about 1.4 million distinct CDR3 sequences detected, 59% appear once; the ten largest clones hold under 8.5%. V shed 0 bases and J shed 9 bases, with 12 bases lying between them. This CDR3 spans 14 amino acids. Looked up from germline, CDR1 is SGHTA and CDR2 is FQGNSA. In each sample, at least 6 million PBMCs were isolated. Only a few counts were recorded for this clonotype. Its specificity is unknown.

This TCR derives from a man aged 18 to 30 in good health. This rearrangement joins TRBV7-2 to TRBJ2-1, with no clear D. Specimen: blood. The CDR3 nucleotides are TGTGCCAGCAGCTTAGCGTCACGCCCCATTGAGCAGTTCTTC. Translating gives CASSLASRPIEQFF.